This T cell receptor beta chain was obtained from a study of blood T cells in healthy people across ages. For the study at large: Every two T cells gave about one barcoded beta molecule via template switching. Study results and caveats: Naive and antigen-experienced cells were not separated, limiting conclusive comparison. Higher naive T cell percentage went strongly together with higher TCR beta diversity.

Then a second PCR, running about 6 to 12 cycles, was carried out with a sample-barcoded 5' primer and a J-beta primer mix. One entry per CDR3 protein results from TCRdb running MiXCR on the 5' RACE reads. The repertoire has about 680,000 distinct CDR3 sequences, about 52% of them found once; the top ten carry 30% to 40%. Only a few counts were recorded for this clonotype. Antigen specificity is unknown. The clonotype comes from a woman aged 60-70 years in good health. The specimen sequenced was blood.

CDR3: CASGIEDRGGGYTF. DNA of the CDR3: TGTGCCAGCGGCATAGAAGACAGGGGTGGTGGCTACACCTTC. The chain recombines TRBV9 with TRBJ1-2, with 8 bases identical to TRBD1. Germline V gene sequence: CDR1 SGDLS, CDR2 YYNGEE. V was pared by 7 bases and J by 7 bases, with 12 bases of the junction left unmatched. The CDR3 is made up of 14 amino acids. Based on the CDR3 plus reference TRBV9 and TRBJ1-2, the full variable domain is DSGVTQTPKHLITATGQRVTLRCSPRSGDLSVYWYQQSLDQGLQFLIQYYNGEERAKGNILERFSAQQFPDLHSELNLSSLELGDSALYFCASGIEDRGGGYTFGSGTRLTVV.